This section outlines one T cell receptor beta chain sequence together with its context. Per the original data handling: For nucleated cells, counts were estimated from reference gene primer amplification. Only in-frame clones appear in the TCRdb table, and some are missing; sequencing was by immunoSEQ multiplex PCR. The V and J calls and clone size were taken over from that table, and D and trimming were inferred from the DNA. The table shows more than 85,000 clones, with less than 85% occurring only once. This record comes from a study of blood T cell repertoires in COVID-19. On the study more broadly: The United States, Italy and Spain were the sources of the acute and convalescent COVID-19 samples. PBMCs, B-cell-depleted T cells, or T cells provided the cDNA or gDNA that made up the material.

This clonotype originated in an elderly man with acute or convalescent COVID-19. Sample: peripheral blood.

This CDR3 reads CASSVGDTTNSPLHF. Written as DNA, the CDR3 is TGTGCCAGCAGCGTAGGGGACACCACTAATTCACCCCTCCACTTT. This chain joins TRBV9 and TRBJ1-6; D might be TRBD1 (6 bases). The CDR3 length is 15 residues. CDR1 SGDLS and CDR2 YYNGEE come from the germline V gene. V was clipped by 0 bases and J by 6 bases, with 10 bases between them.